The subject of this entry is one T cell receptor (beta chain). The data stem from a study of T cell changes during pregnancy in multiple sclerosis. Measured with immunoSEQ multiplex PCR; TCRdb has only the in-frame clones, and not every one. The table records about 70,000 clones, roughly 92% of them present only once. Germline trimming cut 7 bases from V and 7 bases from J; bases unmatched to any gene: 22. Per the germline V gene, CDR1 is SNHLY and CDR2 is FYNNEI. The CDR3 is 18 residues long. The chain employs TRBV2 and TRBJ1-2, with 9 bases lining up with TRBD1. Sample: peripheral blood, taken in the third trimester of pregnancy. This sequence originates from a female donor with multiple sclerosis, enrolled in a pregnancy study. CDR3 DNA sequence: TGTGCCAGCACCCCCGGAGGGACAGGGCCACCGTGGGGCGGTGGCTACACCTTC. It yields the protein CASTPGGTGPPWGGGYTF.